One sample yielded the 9 T cell receptor beta chains listed below, sequenced in a study of cytomegalovirus exposure and HLA in healthy donors. Researchers ran the PCR with 60 Vbeta and 13 Jbeta primers. Profiling relied on immunoSEQ multiplex PCR, and the TCRdb table lists in-frame clones only, not all of them. The table records hundreds of thousands of clones, about 87% of them present only once. The sample consisted of PBMCs. Receptors were obtained from a woman between 18 and 29 years old in good health and CMV-seronegative.

The rearrangement links TRBV19 to TRBJ1-2, with 11 bases aligning to TRBD1. The length of the CDR3 is 17 residues. V trimming: 3 bases; J trimming: 2 bases; junction bases outside the gene matches: 8. From germline, CDR1 is LNHDA and CDR2 SQIVND (reference sequence). CDR3 sequence reads: CASSISGTGGKNYGYTF. The CDR3 region has the DNA TGTGCCAGTAGTATCTCCGGGACAGGGGGGAAAAACTATGGCTACACCTTC.

This rearrangement joins TRBV7-2 to TRBJ1-3; no clear D gene. Trimming shortened V by 4 bases and J by 8 bases, and 21 bases separated the two germline ends. Germline lookup yields CDR1 SGHTA and CDR2 FQGNSA. The CDR3 has 16 residues. This CDR3 reads CASSSYIWTGWDTIYF. The CDR3, as DNA: TGTGCCAGCAGCTCCTACATTTGGACGGGGTGGGACACCATATATTTT. The full variable domain, its missing parts supplied by reference TRBV7-2 and TRBJ1-3, is GAGVSQSPSNKVTEKGKDVELRCDPISGHTALYWYRQSLGQGLEFLIYFQGNSAPDKSGLPSDRFSAERTGGSVSTLTIQRTQQEDSAVYLCASSSYIWTGWDTIYFGEGSWLTVV.

This rearrangement joins TRBV6-1 to TRBJ2-1; 7 nucleotides match TRBD1. CDR1 and CDR2 from the germline V gene are MNHNS and SASEGT. The CDR3 is 17 amino acids. V was pared by 1 base and J by 4 bases, with 10 bases of the junction left unmatched. The CDR3 DNA reads TGTGCCAGCAGTGAAGACGAGAGGGGGCCCGGTTACAATGAGCAGTTCTTC. It encodes CASSEDERGPGYNEQFF.

The V and J genes are TRBV6-5 and TRBJ1-2; unclear D gene. Trimming took 6 bases from V and 4 from J, leaving 12 bases between them. Germline CDR1 and CDR2: MNHEY and SVGAGI. This CDR3 spans 13 amino acids. The CDR3 sequence is CASRRVEGYGYTF. The CDR3 bases are TGTGCCAGCAGGAGGGTTGAAGGCTATGGCTACACCTTC.

The rearrangement links TRBV5-4 to TRBJ2-1; 11 positions agree with TRBD2. The V and J ends lost 2 bases and 6 bases, in that order; junction bases with no gene match: 1. The length of the CDR3 is 14 residues. Germline loops: CDR1 SGHNT, CDR2 YYREEE (reference sequence). The CDR3 loop reads CASSFSGGANEQFF. DNA of the CDR3: TGTGCCAGCAGCTTTAGCGGGGGGGCCAATGAGCAGTTCTTC.

DNA for the CDR3: TGTGCCAGCAGACCGACAGGGGGGCCCTCCTACAATGAGCAGTTCTTC. Its translation is CASRPTGGPSYNEQFF. The chain joins TRBV5-6 to TRBJ2-1; 9 bases are shared with TRBD1. The CDR3 is 16 amino acids. Germline values: CDR1 SGHDT, CDR2 YYEEEE. J gave up 0 bases and V 5 bases, and 6 bases lay outside the gene matches.

The chain couples TRBV27 to TRBJ2-1; 11 bases agree with TRBD2. CDR3 length: 15 amino acids. Trimming removed 9 bases from V and 6 bases from J; junction bases left unmatched: 10. Germline CDR1 and CDR2: MNHEY and SMNVEV (reference sequence). DNA of the CDR3: TGTGCCAGTTACAGAGGTAGCGGGGGGGGCAATGAGCAGTTCTTC. Translation gives CASYRGSGGGNEQFF.

The genes are TRBV2 and TRBJ1-5; D is unresolved. V gave up 3 bases and J gave up 1 base, with 10 bases separating them. Germline V gene lookup returns CDR1 SNHLY and CDR2 FYNNEI. CDR3 length: 15 amino acids. The CDR3 region is CASSDSGLSNQPQHF. The DNA for the CDR3 is TGTGCCAGCAGTGACTCCGGTTTGAGCAATCAGCCCCAGCATTTT. The full variable domain, rest sourced from reference TRBV2 and TRBJ1-5, is EPEVTQTPSHQVTQMGQEVILRCVPISNHLYFYWYRQILGQKVEFLVSFYNNEISEKSEIFDDQFSVERPDGSNFTLKIRSTKLEDSAMYFCASSDSGLSNQPQHFGDGTRLSIL.

V is TRBV18 and J is TRBJ1-2; 10 nucleotides line up with TRBD1. V lost 5 bases and J lost 3; bases outside the gene matches: 6. The CDR3 consists of 15 residues. Looked up from germline, CDR1 is KGHSH and CDR2 is LQKENI. CDR3 loop: CASSTSTGGDYGYTF. The CDR3 bases are TGTGCCAGCTCAACTTCGACAGGGGGCGACTATGGCTACACCTTC.